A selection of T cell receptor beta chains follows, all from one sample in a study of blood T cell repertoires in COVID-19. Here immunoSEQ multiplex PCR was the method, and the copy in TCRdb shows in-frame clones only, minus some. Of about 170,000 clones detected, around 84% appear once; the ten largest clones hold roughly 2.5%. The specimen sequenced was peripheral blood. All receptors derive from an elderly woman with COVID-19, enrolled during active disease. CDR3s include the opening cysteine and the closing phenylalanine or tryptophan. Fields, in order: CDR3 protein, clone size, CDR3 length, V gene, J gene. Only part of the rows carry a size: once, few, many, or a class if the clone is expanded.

CASIGVDQPQHF,NA,12,TRBV19,TRBJ1-5
CASSPDRGWTEAFF,few,14,TRBV13,TRBJ1-1
CASSQAQAGAYEQYF,NA,15,TRBV3-1/TRBV3-2,TRBJ2-7
CASSPGQGMDYGYTF,NA,15,TRBV7-2,TRBJ1-2
CASSEGFSYGYTF,NA,13,TRBV6-1,TRBJ1-2
CASSEVGGTTDTQYF,NA,15,TRBV6-1,TRBJ2-3
CASSVTSGRAFGETQYF,NA,17,TRBV9,TRBJ2-5
CASSPWGANPSLNNEQFF,NA,18,TRBV4-3,TRBJ2-1
CASSYLSGSYEQYF,NA,14,TRBV6-5,TRBJ2-7
CATSSGLAGENIQYF,once,15,TRBV24-1,TRBJ2-4